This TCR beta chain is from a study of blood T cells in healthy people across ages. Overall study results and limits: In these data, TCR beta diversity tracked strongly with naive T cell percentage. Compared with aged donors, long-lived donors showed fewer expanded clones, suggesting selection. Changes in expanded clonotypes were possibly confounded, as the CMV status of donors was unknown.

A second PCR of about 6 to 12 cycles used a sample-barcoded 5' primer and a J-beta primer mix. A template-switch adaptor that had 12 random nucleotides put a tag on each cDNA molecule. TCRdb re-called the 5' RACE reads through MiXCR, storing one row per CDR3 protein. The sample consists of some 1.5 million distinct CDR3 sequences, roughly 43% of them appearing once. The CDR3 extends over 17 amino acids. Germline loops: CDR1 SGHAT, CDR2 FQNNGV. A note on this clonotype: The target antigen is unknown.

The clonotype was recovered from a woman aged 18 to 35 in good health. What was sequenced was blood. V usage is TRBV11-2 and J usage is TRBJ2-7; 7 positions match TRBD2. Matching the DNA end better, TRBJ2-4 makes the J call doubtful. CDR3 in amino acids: CASSLTGASGTKNIQYF. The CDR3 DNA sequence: TGTGCCAGCAGCTTAACTGGGGCTAGCGGTACCAAAAACATTCAGTACTTC.